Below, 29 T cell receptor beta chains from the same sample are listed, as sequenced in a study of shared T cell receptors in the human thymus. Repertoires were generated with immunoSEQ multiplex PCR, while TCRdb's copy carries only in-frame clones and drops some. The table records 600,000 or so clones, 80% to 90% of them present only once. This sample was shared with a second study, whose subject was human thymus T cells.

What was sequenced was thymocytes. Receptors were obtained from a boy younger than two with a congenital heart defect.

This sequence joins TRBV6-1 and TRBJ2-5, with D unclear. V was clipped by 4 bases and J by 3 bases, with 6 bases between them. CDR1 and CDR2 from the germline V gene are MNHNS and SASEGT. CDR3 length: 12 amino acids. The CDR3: CASSVTEETQYF. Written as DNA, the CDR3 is TGTGCCAGCAGTGTTACAGAAGAGACCCAGTACTTC.

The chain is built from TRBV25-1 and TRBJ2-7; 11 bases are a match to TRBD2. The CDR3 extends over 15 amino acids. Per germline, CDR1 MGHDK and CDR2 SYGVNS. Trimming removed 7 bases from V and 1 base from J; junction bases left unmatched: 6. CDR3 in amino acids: CASIAGGPRSYEQYF. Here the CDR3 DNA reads TGTGCCAGCATAGCGGGAGGGCCAAGGTCCTACGAGCAGTACTTC.

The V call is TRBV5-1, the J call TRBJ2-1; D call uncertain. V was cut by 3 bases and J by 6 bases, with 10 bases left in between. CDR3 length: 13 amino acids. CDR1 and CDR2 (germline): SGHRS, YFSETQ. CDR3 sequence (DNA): TGCGCCAGCAGCTGCCCAGCGTCCAATGAGCAGTTCTTC. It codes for CASSCPASNEQFF.

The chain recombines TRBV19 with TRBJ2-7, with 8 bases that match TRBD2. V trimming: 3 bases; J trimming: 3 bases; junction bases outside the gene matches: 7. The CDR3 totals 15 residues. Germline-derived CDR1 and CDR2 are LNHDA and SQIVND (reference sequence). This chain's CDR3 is CASSMGRLAGYEQYF. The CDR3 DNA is TGTGCCAGTAGTATGGGTCGGCTAGCGGGCTACGAGCAGTACTTC.

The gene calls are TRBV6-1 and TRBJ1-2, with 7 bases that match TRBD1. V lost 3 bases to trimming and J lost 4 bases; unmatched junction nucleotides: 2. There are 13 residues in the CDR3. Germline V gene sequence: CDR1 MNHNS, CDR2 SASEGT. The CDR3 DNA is TGTGCCAGCAGTGAGGGGACAGCCTATGGCTACACCTTC. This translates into CASSEGTAYGYTF.

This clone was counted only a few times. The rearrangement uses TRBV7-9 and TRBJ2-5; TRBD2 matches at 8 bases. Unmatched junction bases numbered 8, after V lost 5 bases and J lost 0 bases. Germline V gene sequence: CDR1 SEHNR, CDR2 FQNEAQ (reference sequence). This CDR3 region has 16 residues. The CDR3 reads CASSLRGGMNQETQYF. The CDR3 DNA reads TGTGCCAGCAGCCTCCGGGGGGGGATGAACCAAGAGACCCAGTACTTC.

The CDR3: CASSESSRTPTGELFF. CDR3 nucleotides: TGCGCCAGCAGTGAGTCGTCCCGGACTCCCACCGGGGAGCTGTTTTTT. V and J are TRBV10-1 and TRBJ2-2; TRBD2 might be the D (5 bases). The CDR3 runs 16 residues. CDR1 and CDR2 from the germline V gene are WNHNN and SYGVQD (reference sequence). V lost 0 bases, J lost 4 bases, and 12 bases lay in between.

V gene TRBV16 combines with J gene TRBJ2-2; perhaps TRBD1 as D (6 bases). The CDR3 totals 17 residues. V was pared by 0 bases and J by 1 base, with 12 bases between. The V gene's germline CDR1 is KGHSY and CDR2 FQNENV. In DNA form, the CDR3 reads TGTGCCAGCAGCCAATCTGGGGGCAGGGAGAACACCGGGGAGCTGTTTTTT. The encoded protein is CASSQSGGRENTGELFF.

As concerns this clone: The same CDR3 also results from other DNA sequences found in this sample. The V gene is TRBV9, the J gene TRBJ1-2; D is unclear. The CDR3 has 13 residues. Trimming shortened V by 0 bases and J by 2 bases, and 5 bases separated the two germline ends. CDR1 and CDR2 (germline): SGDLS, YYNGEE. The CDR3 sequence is CASSVAGNYGYTF. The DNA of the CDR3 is TGTGCCAGCAGCGTAGCGGGGAACTATGGCTACACCTTC.

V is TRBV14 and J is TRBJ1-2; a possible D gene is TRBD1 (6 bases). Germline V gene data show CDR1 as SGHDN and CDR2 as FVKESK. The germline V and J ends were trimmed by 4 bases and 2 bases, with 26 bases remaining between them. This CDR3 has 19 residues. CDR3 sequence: CASSLRHGFETGSNYGYTF. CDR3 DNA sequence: TGTGCCAGCAGCCTAAGGCATGGTTTTGAAACAGGGTCGAACTATGGCTACACCTTC.

CDR3 region: CASSIRALAGGPYEQYF. In DNA form, the CDR3 reads TGTGCCAGTAGTATTAGGGCGTTAGCGGGAGGGCCCTACGAGCAGTACTTC. The chain combines TRBV19 with TRBJ2-7; 11 bases are shared with TRBD2. The V gene's germline CDR1 is LNHDA and CDR2 SQIVND (reference sequence). This CDR3 has 17 residues. Trimming at V came to 3 bases and at J to 2 bases, leaving 9 bases not matched to a gene.

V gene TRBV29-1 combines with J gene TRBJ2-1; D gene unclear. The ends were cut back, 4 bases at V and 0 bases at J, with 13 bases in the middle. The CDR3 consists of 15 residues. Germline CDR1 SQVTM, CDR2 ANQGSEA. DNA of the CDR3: TGCAGCGTTGTCTGCTTGGGCCTCTCCTACAATGAGCAGTTCTTC. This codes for CSVVCLGLSYNEQFF.

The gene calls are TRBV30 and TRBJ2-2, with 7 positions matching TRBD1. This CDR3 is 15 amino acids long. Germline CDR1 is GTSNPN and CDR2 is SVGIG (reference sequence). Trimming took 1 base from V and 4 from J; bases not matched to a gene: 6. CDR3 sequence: CAWSEGAKGTGELFF. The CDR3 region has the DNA TGTGCCTGGAGTGAGGGGGCTAAGGGCACCGGGGAGCTGTTTTTT.

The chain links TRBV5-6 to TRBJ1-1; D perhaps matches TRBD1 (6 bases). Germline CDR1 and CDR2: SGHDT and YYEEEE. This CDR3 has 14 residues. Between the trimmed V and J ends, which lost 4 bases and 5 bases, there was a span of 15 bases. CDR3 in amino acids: CASSHATGKTEAFF. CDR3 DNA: TGTGCCAGCAGCCACGCAACAGGGAAAACTGAAGCTTTCTTT.

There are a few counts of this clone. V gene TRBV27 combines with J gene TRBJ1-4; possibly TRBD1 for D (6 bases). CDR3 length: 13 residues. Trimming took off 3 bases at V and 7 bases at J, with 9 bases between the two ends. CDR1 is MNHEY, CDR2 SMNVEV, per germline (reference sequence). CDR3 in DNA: TGTGCCAGCAGTTTTACAGGGTCTGAAAAACTGTTTTTT. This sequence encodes CASSFTGSEKLFF.

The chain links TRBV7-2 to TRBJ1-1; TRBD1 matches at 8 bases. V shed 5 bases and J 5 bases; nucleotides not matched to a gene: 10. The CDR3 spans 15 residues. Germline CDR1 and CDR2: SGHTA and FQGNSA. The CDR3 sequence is CASSESDRGWTEAFF. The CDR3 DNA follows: TGTGCCAGCAGCGAAAGTGACAGGGGATGGACTGAAGCTTTCTTT.

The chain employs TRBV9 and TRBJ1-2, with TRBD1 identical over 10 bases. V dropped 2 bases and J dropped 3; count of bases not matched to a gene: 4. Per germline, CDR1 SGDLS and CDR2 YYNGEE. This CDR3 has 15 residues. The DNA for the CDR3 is TGTGCCAGCAGCGTTGGGGGGACAGGGGACTATGGCTACACCTTC. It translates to CASSVGGTGDYGYTF.

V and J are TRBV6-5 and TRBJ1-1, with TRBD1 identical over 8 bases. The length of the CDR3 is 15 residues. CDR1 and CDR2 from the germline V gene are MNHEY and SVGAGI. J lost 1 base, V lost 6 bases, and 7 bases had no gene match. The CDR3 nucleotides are TGTGCCAGCAGCCCGTCGGACAGGGCGAACACTGAAGCTTTCTTT. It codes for CASSPSDRANTEAFF.

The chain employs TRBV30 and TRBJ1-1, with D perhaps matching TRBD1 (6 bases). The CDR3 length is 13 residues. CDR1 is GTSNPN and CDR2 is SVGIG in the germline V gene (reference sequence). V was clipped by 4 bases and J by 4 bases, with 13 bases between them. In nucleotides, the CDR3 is TGTGCCTGGACCGTGAGAGGGGGCACTGAAGCTTTCTTT. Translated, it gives CAWTVRGGTEAFF.

The CDR3 DNA reads as TGCGCCAGCAGCCCCGAAGACAGCGAGCCCCTCTACGAGCAGTACTTC. Translating it yields CASSPEDSEPLYEQYF. This sequence joins TRBV5-1 and TRBJ2-7; weak D call: TRBD1 (5 bases). V was clipped by 4 bases and J by 3 bases, with 20 bases between them. CDR1 is SGHRS and CDR2 is YFSETQ in the germline V gene. The CDR3 loop spans 16 amino acids.

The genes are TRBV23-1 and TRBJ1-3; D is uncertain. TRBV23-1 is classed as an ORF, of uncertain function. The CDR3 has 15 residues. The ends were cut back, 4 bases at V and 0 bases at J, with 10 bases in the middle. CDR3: CASSPGDISGNTIYF. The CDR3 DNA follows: TGCGCCAGCAGTCCCGGTGACATCTCTGGAAACACCATATATTTT.

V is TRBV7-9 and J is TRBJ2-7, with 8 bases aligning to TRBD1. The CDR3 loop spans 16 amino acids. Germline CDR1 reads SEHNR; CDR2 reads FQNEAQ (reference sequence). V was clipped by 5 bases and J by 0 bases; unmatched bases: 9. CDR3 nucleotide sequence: TGTGCCAGCAGCGTAAAAGGGACAGGTAGCTCCTACGAGCAGTACTTC. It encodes CASSVKGTGSSYEQYF.

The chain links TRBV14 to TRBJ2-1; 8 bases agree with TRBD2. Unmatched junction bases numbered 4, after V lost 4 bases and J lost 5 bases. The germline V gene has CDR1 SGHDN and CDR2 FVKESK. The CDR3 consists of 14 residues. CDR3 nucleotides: TGTGCCAGCAGCCTCGGACTAGCCGACAATGAGCAGTTCTTC. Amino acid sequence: CASSLGLADNEQFF.

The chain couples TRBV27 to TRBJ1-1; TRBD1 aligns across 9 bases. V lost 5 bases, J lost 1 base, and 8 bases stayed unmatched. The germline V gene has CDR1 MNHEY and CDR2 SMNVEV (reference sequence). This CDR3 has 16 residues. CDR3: CASSNRDRERNTEAFF. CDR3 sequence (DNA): TGTGCCAGCAGTAACCGGGACAGGGAAAGGAACACTGAAGCTTTCTTT.

The CDR3 protein is CASSGRTSGRADTQYF. CDR3 DNA: TGTGCCAGCAGTGGGCGGACTAGCGGGAGGGCAGATACGCAGTATTTT. The chain has TRBV2 and TRBJ2-3; 15 bases map to TRBD2. CDR3 size: 16 residues. With 4 bases clipped from V and 4 bases from J, the junction kept 3 bases outside the gene matches. The germline V gene has CDR1 SNHLY and CDR2 FYNNEI.

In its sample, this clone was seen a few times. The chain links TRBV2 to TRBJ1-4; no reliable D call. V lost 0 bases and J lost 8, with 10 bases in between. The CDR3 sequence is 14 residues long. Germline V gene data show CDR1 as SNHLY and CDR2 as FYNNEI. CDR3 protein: CASSEARVREKLFF. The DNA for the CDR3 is TGTGCCAGCAGTGAAGCCCGGGTGAGGGAAAAACTGTTTTTT.

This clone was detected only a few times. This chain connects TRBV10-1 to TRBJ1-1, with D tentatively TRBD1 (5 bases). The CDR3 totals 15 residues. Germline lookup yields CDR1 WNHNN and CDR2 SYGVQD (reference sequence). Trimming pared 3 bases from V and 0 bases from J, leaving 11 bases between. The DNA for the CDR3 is TGCGCCAGCAGTGAAGGTCGGGGGGTGAACACTGAAGCTTTCTTT. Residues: CASSEGRGVNTEAFF.

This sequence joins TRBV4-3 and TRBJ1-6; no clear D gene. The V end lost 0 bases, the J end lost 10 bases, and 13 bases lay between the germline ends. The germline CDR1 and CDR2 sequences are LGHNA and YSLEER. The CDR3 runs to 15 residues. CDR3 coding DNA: TGCGCCAGCAGCCAAGATACACGGGGTCAATCACCCCTCCACTTT. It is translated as CASSQDTRGQSPLHF.

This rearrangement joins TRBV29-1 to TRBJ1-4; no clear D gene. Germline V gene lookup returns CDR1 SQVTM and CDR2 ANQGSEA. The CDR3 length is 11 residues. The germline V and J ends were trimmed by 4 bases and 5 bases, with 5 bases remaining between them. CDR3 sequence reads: CSVVINEKLFF. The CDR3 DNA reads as TGCAGCGTTGTAATAAATGAAAAACTGTTTTTT.